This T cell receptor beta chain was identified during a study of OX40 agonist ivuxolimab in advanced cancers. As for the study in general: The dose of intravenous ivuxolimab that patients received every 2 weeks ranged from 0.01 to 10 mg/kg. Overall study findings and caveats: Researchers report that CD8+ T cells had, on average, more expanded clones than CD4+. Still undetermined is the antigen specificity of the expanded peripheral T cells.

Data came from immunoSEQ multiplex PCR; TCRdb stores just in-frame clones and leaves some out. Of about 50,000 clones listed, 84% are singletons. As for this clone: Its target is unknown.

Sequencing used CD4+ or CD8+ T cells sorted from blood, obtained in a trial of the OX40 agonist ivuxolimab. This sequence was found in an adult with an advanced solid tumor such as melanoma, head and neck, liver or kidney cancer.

The CDR3 bases are TGTGCCAGCAGCTTAGACAGCACAATCTCCTCCTACGAGCAGTACTTC. It yields the protein CASSLDSTISSYEQYF. The rearrangement uses TRBV7-2 and TRBJ2-7; D not certain. Germline values: CDR1 SGHTA, CDR2 FQGNSA. There are 16 residues in the CDR3. Trimming stripped 1 base from V and 0 bases from J, with 13 bases between.